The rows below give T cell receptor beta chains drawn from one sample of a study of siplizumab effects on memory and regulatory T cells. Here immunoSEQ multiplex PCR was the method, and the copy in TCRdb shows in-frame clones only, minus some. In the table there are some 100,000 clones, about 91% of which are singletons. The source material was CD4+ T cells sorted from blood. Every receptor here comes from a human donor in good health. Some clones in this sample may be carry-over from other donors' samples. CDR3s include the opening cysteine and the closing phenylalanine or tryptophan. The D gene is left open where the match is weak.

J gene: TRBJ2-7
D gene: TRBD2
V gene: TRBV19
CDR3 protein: CASSGTGTIKRQYF
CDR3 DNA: TGTGCCAGTAGTGGCACCGGGACTATTAAGAGGCAGTACTTC

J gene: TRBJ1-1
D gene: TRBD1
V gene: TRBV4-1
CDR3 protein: CASSQVVDRGRGDTEAFF
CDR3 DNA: TGCGCCAGCAGCCAAGTGGTGGACAGGGGGCGTGGAGACACTGAAGCTTTCTTT

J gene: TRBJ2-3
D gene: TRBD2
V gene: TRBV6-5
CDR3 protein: CASSSGTSGRNTQYF
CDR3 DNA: TGTGCCAGCAGCTCCGGGACTAGCGGGAGAAATACGCAGTATTTT

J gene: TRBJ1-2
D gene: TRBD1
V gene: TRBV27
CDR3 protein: CASSTGQGLYGYTF
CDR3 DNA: TGTGCCAGCAGTACAGGACAGGGACTCTATGGCTACACCTTC

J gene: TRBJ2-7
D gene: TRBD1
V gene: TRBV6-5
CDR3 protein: CASSLDRGPYEQYF
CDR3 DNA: TGTGCCAGCAGTTTAGACAGGGGCCCCTACGAGCAGTACTTC

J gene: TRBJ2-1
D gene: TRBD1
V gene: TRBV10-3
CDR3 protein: CATTGQVYNEQFF
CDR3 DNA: TGTGCCACGACGGGACAGGTATACAATGAGCAGTTCTTC

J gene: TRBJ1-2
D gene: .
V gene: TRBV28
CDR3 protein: CASRDTTGHLTNYGYTF
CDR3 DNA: TGTGCCAGCAGGGATACCACGGGACACCTCACTAACTATGGCTACACCTTC

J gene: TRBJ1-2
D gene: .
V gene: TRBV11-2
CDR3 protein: CASTIQGGTSNGYTF
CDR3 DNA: TGTGCCAGCACGATACAGGGCGGTACGAGTAATGGCTACACCTTC

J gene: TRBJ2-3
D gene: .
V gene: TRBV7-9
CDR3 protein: CASSLAGMRTDTQYF
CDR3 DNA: TGTGCCAGCAGCTTAGCCGGGATGAGGACAGATACGCAGTATTTT

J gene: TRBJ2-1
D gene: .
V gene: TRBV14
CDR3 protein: CASSQGRLSSGKQFF
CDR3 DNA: TGTGCCAGCAGCCAAGGTAGGCTGTCCAGCGGAAAGCAGTTCTTC

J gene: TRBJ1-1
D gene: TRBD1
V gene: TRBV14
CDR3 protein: CASSQIGTGGNTNTEAFF
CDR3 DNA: TGTGCCAGCAGCCAGATAGGGACAGGGGGTAACACCAACACTGAAGCTTTCTTT

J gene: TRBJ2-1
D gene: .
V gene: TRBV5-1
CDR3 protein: CASSAGQGSYNEQFF
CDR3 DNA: TGCGCCAGCAGCGCGGGACAAGGCTCCTACAATGAGCAGTTCTTC